The present TCR beta chain was sequenced within a study of TIL therapy for anti-PD-1-resistant metastatic lung cancer. For the study at large: Tumor harvest preceded PD-1/PD-L1 blockade, followed by nivolumab treatment. Patients had a median age of about 50 years (range roughly 38-75). A few tumors were EGFR-mutant and two were ALK-rearranged.

The libraries were made with immunoSEQ v3. The protocol was immunoSEQ multiplex PCR, while the TCRdb copy is restricted to in-frame clones and leaves out a portion. Seen here are about 17,000 clones, about four fifths observed once, and the top ten hold under 2.5%. Time point in this sample: pre-treatment sample, taken before nivolumab and TIL therapy. CDR3 length equals 15 residues. Trimming removed 3 bases from V and 7 bases from J, with 16 bases in between. Germline-derived CDR1 and CDR2 are SEHNR and FQNEAQ (reference sequence). Remarks on this clone: The antigen remains undetermined.

Findings and caveats of the study: Treatment-naive, never-smoker and oncogene-addicted patients were overrepresented in this highly selected cohort.

The TCR originated in a person between 25 and 79 years old with non-small cell lung cancer. The chain combines TRBV7-9 with TRBJ2-1; perhaps TRBD2 as D (6 bases). Sequencing was performed on blood, taken at baseline. This CDR3 reads CASSFRRERENEQFF. The CDR3 DNA sequence: TGTGCCAGCAGCTTCAGACGGGAGAGAGAGAATGAGCAGTTCTTC.